This T cell receptor beta chain appears in the sequencing data of a study of blood T cell repertoires in COVID-19. For the study at large: Both acute and convalescent COVID-19 samples were obtained from the United States, Italy and Spain. PBMCs, B-cell-depleted T cells, or T cells provided the cDNA or gDNA that made up the material.

The Seattle patients joined while their infection was active and were tracked longitudinally afterward. The J segment lost 9 bases and the V segment lost 4 bases, leaving 4 bases of the junction unmatched. Germline V CDR1 and CDR2: SEHNR, FQNEAQ (reference sequence). CDR3 length: 12 residues. As handled by the study authors: Estimation of nucleated cell counts was performed using reference gene primer amplification. Assay used: immunoSEQ multiplex PCR; TCRdb lists only in-frame clones, some missing. V and J calls and clone size are those listed in that table; D and trimming were worked out from the DNA. The sample holds about 300,000 clones, roughly 86% seen once.

V and J are TRBV7-9 and TRBJ1-1; 8 bases fit TRBD1. This receptor was taken from a woman aged 25-40 years with COVID-19, enrolled during active disease. The source material was peripheral blood. DNA of the CDR3: TGTGCCAGCAGCTCCGGACAGGGTAAAGCTTTCTTT. Translating gives CASSSGQGKAFF.